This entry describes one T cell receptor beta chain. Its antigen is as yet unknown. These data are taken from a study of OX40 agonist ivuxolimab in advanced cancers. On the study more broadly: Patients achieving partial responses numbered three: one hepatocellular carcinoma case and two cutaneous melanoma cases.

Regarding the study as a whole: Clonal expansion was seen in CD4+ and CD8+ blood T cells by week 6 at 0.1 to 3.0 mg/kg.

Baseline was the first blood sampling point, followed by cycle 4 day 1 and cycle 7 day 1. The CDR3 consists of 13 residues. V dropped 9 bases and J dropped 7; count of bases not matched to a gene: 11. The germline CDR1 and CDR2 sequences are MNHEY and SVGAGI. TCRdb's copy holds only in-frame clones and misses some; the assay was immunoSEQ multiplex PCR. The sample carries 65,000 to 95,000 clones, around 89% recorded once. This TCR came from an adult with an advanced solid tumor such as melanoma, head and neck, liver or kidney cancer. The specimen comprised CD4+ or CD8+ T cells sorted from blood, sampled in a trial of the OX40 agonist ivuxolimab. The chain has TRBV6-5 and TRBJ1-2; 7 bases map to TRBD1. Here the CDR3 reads CASSNRGKSGYTF. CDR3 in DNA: TGTGCCAGTTCGAACAGGGGAAAGAGTGGCTACACCTTC.